Listed here is a single T cell receptor beta chain. These data belong to a study of control samples from healthy donors and cancer patients. The junction had 5 bases not matched to a gene; V was cut back by 5 bases and J by 11 bases. Germline V gives CDR1 SGHTA, CDR2 FQGNSA. This CDR3 contains 12 residues. Using immunoSEQ multiplex PCR, the repertoire was profiled, and TCRdb retains in-frame clones only, with some absent. The sample contains 120,000 to 150,000 clones, 75% to 95% of which appear only once. V and J are TRBV7-2 and TRBJ2-3, with TRBD2 identical over 9 bases. The TCR originated in a man between 25 and 39 years old in good health. The specimen was blood. Here the CDR3 DNA reads TGTGCCAGCAGCCCTAGCGGGGAGGTGCAGTATTTT. This translates into CASSPSGEVQYF.